The 5 T cell receptor beta chains listed next were all sequenced from one sample in a study of cytomegalovirus exposure and HLA in healthy donors. PCR amplification relied on 60 Vbeta primers (plus 13 Jbeta primers). Repertoires were generated with immunoSEQ multiplex PCR, while TCRdb's copy carries only in-frame clones and drops some. The sample records 100,000 to 150,000 clones, about 83% being singletons. Sequencing input: PBMCs. Source of these receptors: a woman in her forties in good health and CMV-seropositive.

The genes are TRBV9 and TRBJ2-7; TRBD1 matches at 8 bases. Germline V gives CDR1 SGDLS, CDR2 YYNGEE. Losses at the gene ends were 4 bases for V and 5 bases for J; bases not matched to a gene: 14. The CDR3 is 16 amino acids. Here the CDR3 reads CASSPRTGQRVDEQYF. CDR3 in DNA: TGTGCCAGCAGCCCGCGGACAGGGCAACGGGTGGACGAGCAGTACTTC.

The chain uses TRBV5-6 and TRBJ2-3; tentatively, D is TRBD1 (6 bases). V lost 3 bases to trimming and J lost 6 bases, with 23 bases between them. CDR1 SGHDT and CDR2 YYEEEE come from the germline V gene. CDR3 size: 17 residues. This CDR3 is CASSSEPTGTLVDTQYF. In DNA form, the CDR3 reads TGTGCCAGCAGCTCGGAACCGACAGGAACCTTAGTCGATACGCAGTATTTT.

This clone turned up a few times. V is TRBV5-1 and J is TRBJ2-7, with a weak D call TRBD1 (6 bases). V was pared by 2 bases and J by 2 bases, with 17 bases between. There are 16 residues in the CDR3. Germline V lookup: CDR1 SGHRS, CDR2 YFSETQ. Here the CDR3 reads CASSLGGGPRPYEQYF. DNA for the CDR3: TGCGCCAGCAGCTTAGGTGGGGGCCCCAGGCCCTACGAGCAGTACTTC.

This chain joins TRBV27 and TRBJ1-1; D is uncertain. The V and J ends lost 6 bases and 5 bases respectively, with 13 bases between them. CDR3 size: 13 residues. CDR1 is MNHEY and CDR2 is SMNVEV in the germline V gene (reference sequence). CDR3 residues: CASSTFLGTEAFF. In DNA, the CDR3 is TGTGCCAGCAGCACCTTCCTCGGGACTGAAGCTTTCTTT.

The chain uses TRBV29-1 and TRBJ1-1; D remains unclear. Germline CDR1 reads SQVTM; CDR2 reads ANQGSEA. The CDR3 consists of 14 residues. The V end lost 4 bases, the J end lost 1 base, and 13 bases lay between the germline ends. The chain's CDR3 is CSVVVVTQNTEAFF. The CDR3 nucleotides read TGCAGCGTTGTGGTGGTCACACAGAACACTGAAGCTTTCTTT.